The 3 T cell receptor beta chains given below trace back to one sample, sequenced in a study of cytomegalovirus exposure and HLA in healthy donors (dated by TCRdb to 2017 to 2019). Libraries were made using the immunoSEQ multiplex PCR assay. For the multiplex PCR, a mixture combining 60 forward primers for TCR Vbeta segments and 13 reverse primers for TCR Jbeta segments was used. Held by TCRdb, this immuneACCESS table contains in-frame sequences only and omits some clones. Under half of the omission traces to an unresolved V gene where checked; the cause of the rest is unknown. The sample table contains over 150,000 clones; only one count was recorded for over 75% of them. The ten largest account for about 5.6% of the sample. The sequenced sample was PBMCs. The receptors were sampled from a woman in her thirties or forties in good health and CMV-seropositive.

The chain recombines TRBV5-6 with TRBJ1-6; the D is unclear. Germline V gives CDR1 SGHDT, CDR2 YYEEEE. Trimming pared 2 bases from V and 15 bases from J, leaving 9 bases between. The CDR3 has 11 residues. The CDR3 spells CASSFGRDLHF. In nucleotides, the CDR3 is TGTGCCAGCAGCTTCGGGAGAGACCTCCACTTT.

The chain has TRBV29-1 and TRBJ2-7; D call uncertain. Germline V CDR1 and CDR2: SQVTM, ANQGSEA. V was trimmed by 6 bases and J by 0 bases, leaving 9 bases between them. The CDR3 has 12 amino acids. This CDR3 reads CSVIISSYEQYF. The CDR3 DNA reads as TGCAGCGTCATCATCAGCTCCTACGAGCAGTACTTC.

This clone showed up just once. J is TRBJ2-2 and V is TRBV5-1, with TRBD2 identical over 8 bases. CDR3 length: 15 amino acids. Losses at the gene ends were 2 bases for V and 7 bases for J; bases not matched to a gene: 7. In germline, CDR1 is SGHRS, CDR2 YFSETQ. This chain's CDR3 is CASSLIAGSGGELFF. CDR3 in DNA: TGCGCCAGCAGCTTAATAGCGGGAAGCGGCGGGGAGCTGTTTTTT.